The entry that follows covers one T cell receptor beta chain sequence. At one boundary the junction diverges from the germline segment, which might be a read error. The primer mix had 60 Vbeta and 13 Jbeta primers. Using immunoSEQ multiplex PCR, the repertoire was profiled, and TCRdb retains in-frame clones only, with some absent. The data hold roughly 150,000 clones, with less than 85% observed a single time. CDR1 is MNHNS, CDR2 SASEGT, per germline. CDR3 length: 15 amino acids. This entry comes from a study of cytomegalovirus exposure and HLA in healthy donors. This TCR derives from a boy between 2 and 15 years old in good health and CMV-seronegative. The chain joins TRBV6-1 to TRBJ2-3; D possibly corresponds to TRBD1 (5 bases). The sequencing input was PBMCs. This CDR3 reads CASSEVAGRTDTQYF. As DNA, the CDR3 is TGTGCTAGCAGTGAAGTGGCAGGGCGCACAGATACGCAGTATTTT.